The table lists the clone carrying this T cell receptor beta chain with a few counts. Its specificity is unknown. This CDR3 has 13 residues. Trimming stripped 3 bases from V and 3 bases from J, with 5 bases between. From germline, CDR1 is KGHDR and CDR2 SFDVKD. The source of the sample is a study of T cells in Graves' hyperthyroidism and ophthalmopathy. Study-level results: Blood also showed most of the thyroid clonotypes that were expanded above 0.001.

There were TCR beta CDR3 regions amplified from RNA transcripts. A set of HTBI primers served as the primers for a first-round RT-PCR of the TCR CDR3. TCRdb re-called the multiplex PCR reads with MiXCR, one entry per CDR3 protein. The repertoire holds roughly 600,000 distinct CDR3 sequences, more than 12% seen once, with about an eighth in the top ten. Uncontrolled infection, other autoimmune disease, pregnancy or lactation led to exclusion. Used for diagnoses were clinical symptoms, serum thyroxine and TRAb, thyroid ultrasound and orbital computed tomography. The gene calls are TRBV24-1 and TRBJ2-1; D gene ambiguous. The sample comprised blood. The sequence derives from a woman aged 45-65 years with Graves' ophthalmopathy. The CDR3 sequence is CATSDTSYNEQFF. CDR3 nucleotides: TGTGCCACCAGTGATACCAGCTACAATGAGCAGTTCTTC.